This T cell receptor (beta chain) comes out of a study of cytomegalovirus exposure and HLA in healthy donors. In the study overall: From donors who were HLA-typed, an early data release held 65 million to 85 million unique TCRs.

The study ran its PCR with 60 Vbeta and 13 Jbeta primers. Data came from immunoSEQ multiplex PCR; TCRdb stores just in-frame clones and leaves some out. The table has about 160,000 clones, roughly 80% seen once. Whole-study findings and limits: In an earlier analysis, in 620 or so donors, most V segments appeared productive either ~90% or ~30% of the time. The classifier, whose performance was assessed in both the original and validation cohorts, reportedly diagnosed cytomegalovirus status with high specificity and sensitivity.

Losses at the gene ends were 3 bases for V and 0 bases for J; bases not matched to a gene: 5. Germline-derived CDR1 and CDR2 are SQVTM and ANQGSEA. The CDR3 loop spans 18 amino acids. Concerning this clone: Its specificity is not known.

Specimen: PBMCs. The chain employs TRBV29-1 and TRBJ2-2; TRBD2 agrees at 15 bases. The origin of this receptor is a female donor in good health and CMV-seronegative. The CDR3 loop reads CSVDRGTSGRSNTGELFF. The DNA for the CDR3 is TGCAGCGTTGATAGGGGGACTAGCGGGAGGTCGAACACCGGGGAGCTGTTTTTT.